This TCR beta chain was observed in a study of blood T cell repertoires in COVID-19. Between the trimmed V and J ends, which lost 3 bases and 1 base, there was a span of 6 bases. The CDR3 consists of 13 residues. Germline assignment: CDR1 SGHVS and CDR2 FNYEAQ. The table came from immunoSEQ multiplex PCR; TCRdb's copy has only in-frame clones and leaves some out. Here the sample spans some 260,000 clones, around 88% being singletons. The sample taken for sequencing was PBMCs or T cells enriched from blood (not recorded which). The source is a man between 35 and 55 years old who had recovered from COVID-19. The chain employs TRBV7-6 and TRBJ1-1; no firm D call. CDR3 sequence reads: CASSFGENTEAFF. CDR3 nucleotides: TGTGCCAGCAGCTTTGGAGAGAACACTGAAGCTTTCTTT.